This TCR beta chain was found in a study of shared clonotypes between healthy human individuals. The study, taken as a whole, reports: Shared across a few donors were roughly 4.7% of the naive CD4 clonotypes.

About this clone itself: Its antigen is as yet unknown.

Clones were sequenced by immunoSEQ multiplex PCR, and TCRdb holds only the in-frame ones, with some missing. The sample has roughly 2,300,000 clones; under 95% are singletons. CDR1 is LNHDA, CDR2 SQIVND, per germline (reference sequence). V lost 5 bases and J lost 2; bases outside the gene matches: 8. The CDR3 spans 17 residues. The clonotype originates from a man aged 18 to 35 in good health. Some clones in this sample may be carry-over from other donors' samples. The specimen sequenced was naive CD4+ T cells from PBMCs. Sample subset: CD45RA+ positively selected. The chain employs TRBV19 and TRBJ2-7; 14 bases are shared with TRBD2. As DNA, the CDR3 is TGTGCCAGTAGTCCCCCCAGACTAGCGGGAGGGCCCTACGAGCAGTACTTC. Residues: CASSPPRLAGGPYEQYF.